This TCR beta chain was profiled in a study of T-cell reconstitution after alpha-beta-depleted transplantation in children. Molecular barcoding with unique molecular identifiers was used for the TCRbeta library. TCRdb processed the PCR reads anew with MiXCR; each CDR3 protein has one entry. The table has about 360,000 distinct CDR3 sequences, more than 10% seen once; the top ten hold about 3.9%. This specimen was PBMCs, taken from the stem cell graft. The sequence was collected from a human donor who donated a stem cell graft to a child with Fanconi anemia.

The CDR3 sequence: CASSETGRGAHQPQHF. CDR3 nucleotides: TGTGCCAGCAGTGAAACGGGCAGGGGCGCCCATCAGCCCCAGCATTTT. The chain recombines TRBV6-1 with TRBJ1-5; D is perhaps TRBD1 (6 bases). The V end lost 2 bases, the J end lost 5 bases, and 16 bases lay between the germline ends. Germline V gives CDR1 MNHNS, CDR2 SASEGT. The CDR3 runs 16 residues.